This T cell receptor (beta chain) comes out of a study of T cell responses to AZD1222 COVID-19 vaccine. Looking at the study overall: Analyses pooled second doses at about 4 or about 12 weeks. Study observations and caveats: Spike-specific TCRs gained breadth and depth after people received two AZD1222 doses. Repertoires were obtained solely post-peak T cell response. Of spike-specific TCRs, nearly half reportedly target regions left unmutated in variants.

The CDR3 totals 15 residues. The germline V gene has CDR1 LGHNA and CDR2 YNFKEQ. Unmatched junction bases numbered 0, after V lost 1 base and J lost 4 bases. Only in-frame clones appear in the TCRdb table, and some are missing; sequencing was by immunoSEQ multiplex PCR. The sample gives 70,000 or so clones, around nine tenths of which show up once; about 24% is in the top ten. On this clone itself: Its antigen remains unknown.

This chain links TRBV4-2 with TRBJ2-3; TRBD2 matches at 12 bases. The material sequenced was peripheral blood, taken on day 0 of AZD1222 vaccination. This receptor was taken from an adult in good health. The DNA for the CDR3 is TGTGCCAGCAGCCAAGCTAGCGGGGGGGCAGATACGCAGTATTTT. Translation: CASSQASGGADTQYF.